This TCR beta chain came from a study of early T cells in non-severe SARS-CoV-2 infection. This CDR3 contains 15 residues. V lost 5 bases to trimming and J lost 6 bases, with 19 bases between them. Per the germline V gene, CDR1 is MNHEY and CDR2 is SMNVEV (reference sequence). TCRdb re-analysed the 5' RACE reads in MiXCR, keeping a single row per CDR3 protein. The sample has about 68,000 distinct CDR3 sequences, about a tenth seen once. This TCR came from an adult who was a healthcare worker with PCR-confirmed SARS-CoV-2 infection or an uninfected control (not recorded which). The genes are TRBV27 and TRBJ1-2; TRBD1 is a possible D gene (5 bases). Sequenced material: whole blood. The CDR3 here is CASSPAHQGEHGYTF. The CDR3 DNA follows: TGTGCCAGCAGTCCGGCCCACCAGGGAGAGCATGGCTACACCTTC.